Presented here are 32 T cell receptor beta chains from one specimen sequenced in a study of T cell responses to AZD1222 COVID-19 vaccine. Using immunoSEQ multiplex PCR, the repertoire was profiled, and TCRdb retains in-frame clones only, with some absent. The table has about 92,000 clones, around 90% seen once. The material was peripheral blood, obtained on day 0 of AZD1222 vaccination. The receptors stem from an adult in good health.

This sequence joins TRBV19 and TRBJ1-1; no clear D gene. The germline V gene has CDR1 LNHDA and CDR2 SQIVND (reference sequence). The CDR3 length is 12 residues. The V gene lost 2 bases and the J gene lost 1 base, with 2 bases spanning the gap. For the CDR3, the DNA is TGTGCCAGTAGTATATGGAACACTGAAGCTTTCTTT. Its translation is CASSIWNTEAFF.

The chain links TRBV7-9 to TRBJ2-7; D is uncertain. This CDR3 has 15 residues. Germline-derived CDR1 and CDR2 are SEHNR and FQNEAQ (reference sequence). Trimming stripped 5 bases from V and 3 bases from J, with 17 bases between. The CDR3 coding sequence is TGTGCCAGCAGCCCGGACGCAAACCCGGTCTACGAGCAGTACTTC. As protein: CASSPDANPVYEQYF.

The chain uses TRBV5-8 and TRBJ1-5, with D uncertain. The CDR3 contains 16 residues. CDR1 SGHTS and CDR2 YDEGEE come from the germline V gene. V lost 3 bases, J lost 0 bases, and 13 bases lay in between. The CDR3 reads CASSSGLVNSNQPQHF. In DNA form, the CDR3 reads TGTGCCAGCAGCTCCGGACTGGTTAATAGCAATCAGCCCCAGCATTTT.

The table lists this clone with a few counts. The chain links TRBV27 to TRBJ1-4, with 9 bases aligning to TRBD1. There are 17 residues in the CDR3. Germline CDR1 reads MNHEY; CDR2 reads SMNVEV (reference sequence). V was pared by 1 base and J by 8 bases, with 11 bases of the junction left unmatched. In DNA, the CDR3 is TGTGCCAGCAGTTTATTTTTGACAGGGGGAAATCGAGAAAAACTGTTTTTT. Its translation is CASSLFLTGGNREKLFF. The full variable domain, completed using reference TRBV27 and TRBJ1-4, is EAQVTQNPRYLITVTGKKLTVTCSQNMNHEYMSWYRQDPGLGLRQIYYSMNVEVTDKGDVPEGYKVSRKEKRNFPLILESPSPNQTSLYFCASSLFLTGGNREKLFFGSGTQLSVL.

The chain links TRBV4-1 to TRBJ2-7, with 7 bases aligning to TRBD1. Unmatched junction bases numbered 6, after V lost 3 bases and J lost 1 base. The germline V gene has CDR1 MGHRA and CDR2 YSYEKL. CDR3 size: 15 residues. The CDR3 region is CASSHTGTVSYEQYF. In DNA, the CDR3 is TGCGCCAGCAGCCATACCGGGACAGTGTCCTACGAGCAGTACTTC.

The rearrangement links TRBV4-2 to TRBJ1-3; the D is unclear. V dropped 0 bases and J dropped 2 bases, with 8 bases sitting between them. This CDR3 contains 15 residues. From germline, CDR1 is LGHNA and CDR2 YNFKEQ. CDR3 sequence (DNA): TGTGCCAGCAGCCAAGACCGGACGGCTGGAAACACCATATATTTT. Translating it yields CASSQDRTAGNTIYF.

The gene calls are TRBV7-3 and TRBJ1-2; D is unresolved. Germline V gives CDR1 SGHTA, CDR2 FQGTGA. With 2 bases removed from V and 2 bases from J, the gap between germline ends came to 9 bases. The CDR3 has 14 amino acids. The CDR3 nucleotides read TGTGCCAGCAGCTTAGGGGAAGAAAACTATGGCTACACCTTC. Translated, it gives CASSLGEENYGYTF. Full variable domain (outside the CDR3, taken from reference TRBV7-3 and TRBJ1-2): GAGVSQTPSNKVTEKGKYVELRCDPISGHTALYWYRQSLGQGPEFLIYFQGTGAADDSGLPNDRFFAVRPEGSVSTLKIQRTERGDSAVYLCASSLGEENYGYTFGSGTRLTVV.

The rearrangement links TRBV27 to TRBJ2-3; D call uncertain. Germline CDR1 MNHEY, CDR2 SMNVEV (reference sequence). The CDR3 has 14 residues. V lost 3 bases and J lost 0, with 7 bases in between. CDR3 DNA: TGTGCCAGCAGTTTTTGGGAAAGCACAGATACGCAGTATTTT. Its translation is CASSFWESTDTQYF.

This sequence joins TRBV4-3 and TRBJ1-5, with a weak D call TRBD1 (5 bases). Per germline, CDR1 LGHNA and CDR2 YSLEER. The CDR3 spans 16 residues. V was clipped by 0 bases and J by 5 bases, with 14 bases between them. The CDR3 is CASSQDRRGKYQPQHF. The CDR3 DNA sequence: TGCGCCAGCAGCCAAGATCGTCGGGGCAAGTATCAGCCCCAGCATTTT.

This CDR3 reads CASSYWTGNYGYTF. The DNA for the CDR3 is TGTGCCAGCAGTTACTGGACAGGAAACTATGGCTACACCTTC. V and J are TRBV6-2 or TRBV6-3 and TRBJ1-2; TRBD1 agrees at 7 bases. CDR3 length equals 14 residues. CDR1 and CDR2 (germline): MNHEY, SVGEGT. V was clipped by 1 base and J by 2 bases; unmatched bases: 1.

This chain uses TRBV3-1 (or the pseudogene TRBV3-2) with TRBJ1-2; TRBD1 aligns across 7 bases. The germline V gene encodes CDR1 LGHDT and CDR2 YNNKEL (reference sequence). V dropped 0 bases and J dropped 3; count of bases not matched to a gene: 4. This CDR3 comprises 15 residues. CDR3 bases: TGTGCCAGCAGCCAAGATTTAGGGGGCCACTATGGCTACACCTTC. It is translated as CASSQDLGGHYGYTF.

The gene calls are TRBV5-1 and TRBJ2-7; D perhaps matches TRBD1 (6 bases). The CDR3 spans 14 residues. The V gene's germline CDR1 is SGHRS and CDR2 YFSETQ. Trimming pared 0 bases from V and 6 bases from J, leaving 13 bases between. The CDR3 here is CASSLVRDKGEQYF. CDR3 DNA: TGCGCCAGCAGCTTGGTACGGGACAAGGGCGAGCAGTACTTC. Together with reference TRBV5-1 and TRBJ2-7, the CDR3 gives the full variable domain: KAGVTQTPRYLIKTRGQQVTLSCSPISGHRSVSWYQQTPGQGLQFLFEYFSETQRNKGNFPGRFSGRQFSNSRSEMNVSTLELGDSALYLCASSLVRDKGEQYFGPGTRLTVT.

This chain uses TRBV18 with TRBJ2-1, with 8 bases fitting TRBD2. The ends lost 4 bases at V and 7 bases at J; junction bases unmatched: 12. The CDR3 extends over 16 amino acids. Germline V CDR1 and CDR2: KGHSH, LQKENI. In DNA form, the CDR3 reads TGTGCCAGCTCACAACTGACTAGCGCACTTGGGAATGAGCAGTTCTTC. Translating gives CASSQLTSALGNEQFF.

The sample holds one count of this clone. This chain links TRBV6-2 or TRBV6-3 with TRBJ1-2; D uncertain. The CDR3 spans 14 residues. Deletions cut 0 bases from V and 2 bases from J, with 7 bases between. From germline, CDR1 is MNHEY and CDR2 SVGEGT. CDR3 bases: TGTGCCAGCAGTTACTCGTGGCAGAACTATGGCTACACCTTC. It codes for CASSYSWQNYGYTF.

V usage is TRBV9 and J usage is TRBJ2-1, with TRBD1 matching 8 bases. CDR1 is SGDLS and CDR2 is YYNGEE in the germline V gene. Trimming at V came to 3 bases and at J to 4 bases, leaving 6 bases not matched to a gene. The CDR3 loop spans 15 amino acids. The CDR3 loop reads CASSATGGHYNEQFF. The CDR3 nucleotides read TGTGCCAGCAGCGCCACAGGGGGGCATTACAATGAGCAGTTCTTC.

The rearrangement uses TRBV28 and TRBJ1-1, with no clear D. Germline V gene sequence: CDR1 MDHEN, CDR2 SYDVKM. CDR3 size: 14 residues. V was shortened by 3 bases and J by 4 bases, with 12 bases between the two germline ends. In nucleotides, the CDR3 is TGTGCCAGCAGTTTGCCTTCGGTAGGCACTGAAGCTTTCTTT. Translation: CASSLPSVGTEAFF.

The chain carries TRBV6-2 or TRBV6-3 and TRBJ2-1, with 10 bases aligning to TRBD1. Germline V gives CDR1 MNHEY, CDR2 SVGEGT. The V and J ends lost 0 bases and 9 bases, in that order; junction bases with no gene match: 5. The CDR3 is made up of 15 amino acids. The CDR3 nucleotides are TGTGCCAGCAGTTACTCAAGACAGGGGGCTAGTGAGCAGTTCTTC. It encodes CASSYSRQGASEQFF.

The J gene is TRBJ2-2, the V gene TRBV19, with D perhaps given as TRBD1 or TRBD2 (5 bases each). V dropped 5 bases and J dropped 2 bases, with 18 bases sitting between them. The CDR3 runs 17 residues. Germline CDR1 LNHDA, CDR2 SQIVND (reference sequence). DNA for the CDR3: TGTGCCAGTAGTCTCATTATTACGGGACGAAACACCGGGGAGCTGTTTTTT. This codes for CASSLIITGRNTGELFF.

The chain has TRBV3-1 (or the pseudogene TRBV3-2) and TRBJ1-2; D is uncertain. The CDR3 covers 15 residues. Trimming shortened V by 3 bases and J by 3 bases, and 14 bases separated the two germline ends. Germline V CDR1 and CDR2: LGHDT, YNNKEL (reference sequence). In DNA form, the CDR3 reads TGTGCCAGCAGCCAGAGAGGCGTGAGGCACTATGGCTACACCTTC. Translating gives CASSQRGVRHYGYTF.

The chain combines TRBV11-2 with TRBJ1-2; no firm D call. Trimming shortened V by 0 bases and J by 2 bases, and 10 bases separated the two germline ends. This CDR3 spans 15 amino acids. CDR1 and CDR2 (germline): SGHAT, FQNNGV. This CDR3 is CASSLDQWVNYGYTF. CDR3 in DNA: TGTGCCAGCAGCTTAGATCAGTGGGTGAACTATGGCTACACCTTC.

J is TRBJ2-2 and V is TRBV3-1 (or the pseudogene TRBV3-2), with D possibly being TRBD1 (6 bases). This CDR3 spans 15 amino acids. Germline loops: CDR1 LGHDT, CDR2 YNNKEL (reference sequence). With 0 bases removed from V and 6 bases from J, the gap between germline ends came to 11 bases. The CDR3 nucleotides are TGTGCCAGCAGCCAAGATATAGGGGGTTCCGGGGAGCTGTTTTTT. Its translation is CASSQDIGGSGELFF.

The chain combines TRBV13 with TRBJ1-4, with 7 bases identical to TRBD1. The CDR3 has 16 residues. The germline V gene encodes CDR1 PRHDT and CDR2 FYEKMQ (reference sequence). The ends lost 5 bases at V and 5 bases at J; junction bases unmatched: 11. The CDR3 sequence: CASSPERGQLNEKLFF. Written as DNA, the CDR3 is TGTGCCAGCAGCCCCGAACGGGGACAGCTGAATGAAAAACTGTTTTTT. Full variable domain (missing parts from reference TRBV13 and TRBJ1-4): AAGVIQSPRHLIKEKRETATLKCYPIPRHDTVYWYQQGPGQDPQFLISFYEKMQSDKGSIPDRFSAQQFSDYHSELNMSSLELGDSALYFCASSPERGQLNEKLFFGSGTQLSVL.

V is TRBV18 and J is TRBJ1-1; D not resolved. V lost 0 bases and J lost 3, with 11 bases in between. Germline V gives CDR1 KGHSH, CDR2 LQKENI. The length of the CDR3 is 15 residues. The CDR3, as DNA: TGTGCCAGCTCACCACCGTCCTCATGGGACACTGAAGCTTTCTTT. It codes for CASSPPSSWDTEAFF.

This clone has a single count. The chain links TRBV24-1 to TRBJ1-4, with 7 bases aligning to TRBD1. V was clipped by 6 bases and J by 7 bases; unmatched bases: 1. This CDR3 comprises 12 residues. Germline V lookup: CDR1 KGHDR, CDR2 SFDVKD. The CDR3 DNA follows: TGTGCCACCAGTAACAGGGGTGAAAAACTGTTTTTT. This encodes CATSNRGEKLFF.

The chain joins TRBV11-2 to TRBJ1-2; D perhaps matches TRBD1 (5 bases). CDR3 length equals 13 residues. Germline V lookup: CDR1 SGHAT, CDR2 FQNNGV. Trimming left V 2 bases short and J 8 bases short, with 12 bases between. CDR3: CASSLSGQRGYTF. The CDR3 nucleotides read TGTGCCAGCAGCTTATCGGGGCAGAGAGGCTACACCTTC.

The chain links TRBV3-1 (or the pseudogene TRBV3-2) to TRBJ1-1; D is unresolved. The germline V and J ends were trimmed by 0 bases and 8 bases, with 13 bases remaining between them. Germline assignment: CDR1 LGHDT and CDR2 YNNKEL (reference sequence). The CDR3 loop spans 14 amino acids. The CDR3 region has the DNA TGTGCCAGCAGCCAAGAAAACAGCCCTACCGAAGCTTTCTTT. This translates into CASSQENSPTEAFF.

The chain uses TRBV19 and TRBJ1-5, with no clear D. V dropped 1 base and J dropped 0 bases, with 7 bases sitting between them. The CDR3 runs to 15 residues. Germline V gene sequence: CDR1 LNHDA, CDR2 SQIVND (reference sequence). The CDR3 sequence is CASSIGLFSNQPQHF. The CDR3 DNA follows: TGTGCCAGTAGTATAGGACTTTTTAGCAATCAGCCCCAGCATTTT. The whole variable domain, remainder taken from reference TRBV19 and TRBJ1-5, is DGGITQSPKYLFRKEGQNVTLSCEQNLNHDAMYWYRQDPGQGLRLIYYSQIVNDFQKGDIAEGYSVSREKKESFPLTVTSAQKNPTAFYLCASSIGLFSNQPQHFGDGTRLSIL.

The rearrangement links TRBV28 to TRBJ2-6; D is perhaps TRBD2 (5 bases). This CDR3 region has 16 residues. Germline loops: CDR1 MDHEN, CDR2 SYDVKM. The germline V and J ends were trimmed by 5 bases and 0 bases, with 11 bases remaining between them. CDR3 amino acids: CASSAGRASGANVLTF. The CDR3 DNA sequence: TGTGCCAGCAGTGCCGGGCGGGCCTCTGGGGCCAACGTCCTGACTTTC.

This chain connects TRBV28 to TRBJ1-1; 10 nucleotides agree with TRBD1. Germline V gene data show CDR1 as MDHEN and CDR2 as SYDVKM. The CDR3 length is 14 residues. Trimming at V came to 5 bases and at J to 2 bases, leaving 2 bases not matched to a gene. The CDR3 DNA sequence: TGTGCCAGCAGTGAGACAGGGGGCAACACTGAAGCTTTCTTT. This gives the protein CASSETGGNTEAFF. The variable domain in full, with the rest retrieved from reference TRBV28 and TRBJ1-1, is DVKVTQSSRYLVKRTGEKVFLECVQDMDHENMFWYRQDPGLGLRLIYFSYDVKMKEKGDIPEGYSVSREKKERFSLILESASTNQTSMYLCASSETGGNTEAFFGQGTRLTVV.

The rearrangement links TRBV2 to TRBJ2-7; D is perhaps TRBD1 or TRBD2 (5 bases each). CDR1 and CDR2 from the germline V gene are SNHLY and FYNNEI. Trimming took 2 bases from V and 6 from J, leaving 11 bases between them. The CDR3 sequence is 13 residues long. The CDR3 loop reads CASSETVGVEQYF. CDR3 DNA sequence: TGTGCCAGCAGTGAAACGGTGGGGGTCGAGCAGTACTTC.

The rearrangement uses TRBV9 and TRBJ2-5; 15 bases match TRBD2. Per germline, CDR1 SGDLS and CDR2 YYNGEE. This CDR3 has 16 amino acids. With V trimmed by 5 bases and J by 5 bases, 7 bases remained unmatched. The CDR3 reads CASSAGLAGGLETQYF. CDR3 coding DNA: TGTGCCAGCAGTGCAGGACTAGCGGGGGGGCTGGAGACCCAGTACTTC.

This clone has only one observation. The chain couples TRBV5-1 to TRBJ2-7; a possible D gene is TRBD1 (6 bases). The germline V gene encodes CDR1 SGHRS and CDR2 YFSETQ. The CDR3 is made up of 12 amino acids. With 3 bases removed from V and 6 bases from J, the gap between germline ends came to 10 bases. CDR3 region: CASSSQGREQYF. Here the CDR3 DNA reads TGCGCCAGCAGCTCACAGGGACGCGAGCAGTACTTC.